The sequence of this T cell receptor (beta chain) was determined in a study of shared T cell receptors in the human thymus. V lost 5 bases and J 7 bases, leaving 18 bases between the germline ends. The CDR3 consists of 14 residues. CDR1 and CDR2 (germline): MNHEY, SVGAGI. Method: immunoSEQ multiplex PCR; TCRdb's copy keeps in-frame clones and lacks some. Of approximately 660,000 clones listed, 88% are singletons. These data also featured in a second study, about human thymus T cells. That report notes: Unrelated individuals reportedly shared highly overlapping thymic TCR repertoires.

The receptor's source is a boy under three years old with a congenital heart defect. V is TRBV6-5 and J is TRBJ2-7; possible D gene TRBD1, 7 bases. Sequenced material: thymocytes. DNA of the CDR3: TGTGCCAGCAGTGCTCGGAGGGGGCTCTGGGAGCAGTACTTC. Its translation: CASSARRGLWEQYF.